This T cell receptor beta chain comes out of a study of regulatory T cells in long-lasting Graves disease. V was trimmed by 4 bases and J by 3 bases, leaving 15 bases between them. Looked up from germline, CDR1 is KGHSH and CDR2 is LQKENI. This CDR3 is 16 amino acids long. The time point was: newly diagnosed GD, antithyroid drugs for less than 3 months. PBMCs were the source of the RNA used for TCR sequencing. Library construction for TCR beta used iRepertoire HTBI primers and Arm-PCR of CDR3 regions. Each CDR3 protein is one row after TCRdb ran MiXCR on the multiplex PCR reads. The sample contains 620,000 or so distinct CDR3 sequences, around 15% of which appear only once. These data also featured in a second study, about T cells in Graves' hyperthyroidism and ophthalmopathy.

The TCR was taken from a woman in her twenties or thirties with Graves disease. The V call is TRBV18, the J call TRBJ1-4, with D unresolved. Sequenced here: peripheral blood mononuclear cells (PBMCs), sampled at new diagnosis, from a patient treated with antithyroid drugs. This CDR3 reads CASSLITGTSNEKLFF. The DNA for the CDR3 is TGTGCCAGCTCACTAATAACTGGCACCTCTAATGAAAAACTGTTTTTT.